This T cell receptor beta chain was profiled in a study of T cell clonality in common variable immunodeficiency. Details on this clone: Its specificity is not known. Sequencing ends 3 residues short of the CDR3 end; the germline J gene provides the rest.

Overall study results and limits: In common variable immunodeficiency, TCR beta chains reportedly carried fewer deletions and N-nucleotide insertions. Fewer TCRbeta clones were shared among CVID subjects than controls. Compared with healthy controls, CVID subjects showed increased TCRbeta clonality, mostly in about a third.

The CDR3 is 14 residues long. The germline gives CDR1 SGHNT, CDR2 YENEEA. The method was immunoSEQ multiplex PCR; TCRdb's version includes in-frame clones alone and lacks a portion of them. Singletons are absent from the sample, which has 25,000 to 35,000 clones. Sequencing was done on a sample of peripheral blood mononuclear cells. The receptor's source is a person aged 18-70 years in good health. The J gene is TRBJ1-2, the V gene TRBV11-3, with 7 nucleotides matching TRBD1. The CDR3 protein is CASSLGGTVYDYTF. The DNA read from the CDR3 is TGTGCCAGCAGCTTAGGGGGGACAGTCTACGAC.